This T cell receptor beta chain was profiled in a study of regulatory T cells in long-lasting Graves disease (dated by TCRdb to the early 2020s). Broadly, across the study: Persistent Graves' disease meant more than 5 years of antithyroid drug treatment with TSH receptor autoantibodies that stayed positive. Peripheral blood TCR sequencing and RNA sequencing compared persistent Graves' disease patients with newly diagnosed Graves' disease patients. The study was conducted in China and was registered as a clinical trial. TCR sequencing covered some 13 persistent and roughly 20 newly diagnosed Graves' disease patients, 33 samples in total. On average, persistent Graves' disease patients in the clinical cohort had been on antithyroid drugs for eight to twelve years.

V is cut by 7 bases and J by 6 bases, and the space between the germline ends is 10 bases. Measured from the cysteine to the phenylalanine, the CDR3 is 12 residues long. Solely the CDR3 DNA is kept, with 36 bases framed from the first base. CDR1 and CDR2 are read off the germline V gene as MDHEN and SYDVKM. This clonotype has a count of ten or more. Its antigen target is currently unknown. Base-call qualities are not available, and no considerably larger clone is one nucleotide away. The time point label of this sample denotes: persistent/refractory GD, antithyroid drugs over 5 years with positive TRAb. For both TCR sequencing and RNA sequencing, RNA was extracted from PBMCs using TRIzol. The diagnosis of Graves' disease followed American Thyroid Association guidelines. Patients for the study were recruited at an endocrinology department in Xi'an, China. Each patient gave approximately 9 milliliters of peripheral blood, collected in an EDTA anticoagulant tube. Ficoll Paque Plus density gradient separation was used to isolate PBMCs, and no further T cell sorting was done. An Agilent 2100 Bioanalyzer and agarose gel were used to assess RNA quality, and a NanoDrop 2000 was used to measure RNA concentration.

What the authors observed across the whole study: TRBV28, TRBJ1-2 and TRBJ2-5 were preferentially used in persistent disease, while TRBV20-1 and TRBJ2-1 were favored in newly diagnosed disease. Peripheral blood alone was examined, since thyroid tissue, which constituted the primary lesion, could not be accessed. The authors acknowledged the small sample size as a limitation that may reduce accuracy. Only the TCR beta chain was sequenced and analyzed. More public clonotypes were shared among persistent patients (roughly 2,700) than among newly diagnosed patients (roughly 1,000). Compared with newly diagnosed patients, patients with persistent Graves' disease had lower TCR Shannon entropy and fewer highly expanded clones, which suggests clonal expansion.

Libraries came from multiplex PCR. This sample was sequenced with an Illumina HiSeq 4000. CDR3 regions were amplified by Arm-PCR with iRepertoire HTBI primers to construct TCR beta libraries. PCR products were gel purified before sequencing. From the authors' description of their analysis: Across samples, roughly 60 TRBV and roughly 15 TRBJ segments were identified and used for gene usage analysis of CDR3 amino acid clonotypes. Filtered high-quality paired reads were merged into contigs using COPE and FqMerger. BLAST was used to align contigs to IMGT TRBV, TRBD and TRBJ reference genes, with CDR3 defined following IMGT. Any clonotype with a frequency above 0.1% was classified as a highly expanded clone. Shannon entropy served as the measure of repertoire diversity, while the Gini coefficient captured V-J evenness. Clonotypes shared by more than one individual were considered public. TCRdb took the public reads, trimmed them with fastp at Q25, ran MiXCR for clone calling and kept in-frame beta chains. Rows matching on CDR3 protein sequence are summarized as one entry with the most common DNA and genes. The V and J calls and clone size are TCRdb's, not the authors'. Within this sample are about 290,000 distinct CDR3 sequences, with roughly a fifth of them counted one time only. More than 50% of the sample lies in the top ten.

This TCR was sampled from a female donor with Graves disease. The source material was peripheral blood mononuclear cells (PBMCs), sampled when the disease was refractory, from a patient treated with antithyroid drugs. Rearrangement joined TRBV28 to TRBJ1-3, with the identity of the D gene unclear. For the CDR3, the sequence is CASTDRANTIYF. The DNA is TGTGCCAGCACCGATCGGGCAAACACCATATATTTT.